The TCR beta chain described here comes from a study of shared clonotypes between healthy human individuals (TCRdb year 2020). As for the study more broadly: The cohort included three men and a couple of women between 18 and 49 years of age. For each donor, CD4 naive and CD4 memory were each given three plates, CD8 naive was given two plates, and CD8 memory was given one plate. The study deeply sequenced blood TCR repertoires of five healthy adults to estimate repertoire size and the extent of clonotype sharing between individuals. Different laboratories and diverse techniques were used to prepare libraries and sequence TCR repertoires, to increase sequencing depth and limit assay-specific biases. Each donor's leukapheresis produced roughly between about 0.8 and 8.9 billion PBMCs.

A note on this clone: The target of this receptor is not known. Base-call qualities are not available, and no considerably larger clone is one nucleotide away.

CD8 naive samples consisted of CD45RO-negative cells that were positively selected for CCR7, yielding a CD45RA+CCR7+ population without TemRA cells. The donors were healthy, HIV-negative adults with no recently reported acute infections or vaccinations. All donors were Caucasian adults living in Nashville, Tennessee, USA. After blood collection by leukapheresis, PBMCs were isolated using Ficoll-Histopaque density gradient centrifugation and then cryopreserved in the vapor phase of liquid nitrogen. Analytical flow cytometry was used to check the purity and quantity of every magnetically sorted T cell population. Genomic DNA was isolated from every sorted fraction and measured by UV absorbance on a Nanodrop 2000c. TCR CDR3 regions were amplified from genomic DNA by multiplex PCR using the deep immunoSEQ assay. Extracted genomic DNA from each cell subset was spread evenly across all wells of several immunoSEQ 96-well plates, with each plate serving as a replicate. Each replicate PCR for sorted subsets received 150 to 250 ng genomic DNA, equal to around 32,000 T cell genomes. Purified libraries were measured with a Qubit 3.0 fluorometer, size-checked on a Bioanalyzer 2100, and measured again with the KAPA Library Quantification kit. Every immunoSEQ 96-well plate was sequenced on a dedicated single-read 150-cycle Illumina NextSeq 550 flow cell. Regarding the original processing steps: Because the immunoSEQ output held only junctional sequences and lacked quality scores, the filtering could not match the filtering applied to full-length reads. To assign V/J genes and CDR3, sequences were annotated against IMGT germline references using PyIR, a Python wrapper for IgBLAST v1.9. Reads were filtered out if the reads had weak V/J assignments (E-value above 1e-6), no CDR3, stop codons, out-of-frame junctions, or ambiguous translated residues. V3J clonotypes were defined as sequences sharing an identical inferred V gene, J gene, and CDR3 amino acid sequence. To compute the percentage overlap between repertoires, the number of shared unique clonotypes was divided by the size of the smaller repertoire. Three approaches were used to assess repertoire richness: RTK rarefaction, the Chao1 estimator, and Recon v2.1 estimates of unobserved clonotypes. For all TCRbeta clonotypes obtained by the gDNA method from a handful of donors, generation probabilities were computed with OLGA. TCRdb obtained this table from immuneACCESS and retained in-frame rearrangements with V and J assigned. These tables miss some clones; where compared with another copy, unresolved V genes account for less than half of the shortfall, and the remainder is unexplained. V and J calls and clone size are those listed in that table; D and trimming were worked out from the DNA. The sample contains millions of clones, approximately 94% of them found a single time. The ten largest clones capture approximately 1.2% of the sample.

The research as a whole found: Across a handful of donors, approximately 4.9% of naive CD4, around 3.5% of naive CD8, 2.3% of memory CD4, and under 0.45% of memory CD8 clonotypes were shared. Clonotypes shared by all four sorted-subset donors showed higher generation probabilities than non-shared clonotypes. Based on pairwise subsampling, the degree of clonotype sharing among donors was expected to be affected by sequencing depth. Even with the large sequencing depth, rarefaction of the sorted-subset datasets indicated that sequencing was incomplete. The genetic and exposure-history diversity represented was limited by the small number of donors. Sampling was limited to blood, and TCR repertoires in tissue likely differ from TCR repertoires in blood. Naive subsets generally had larger estimated clonotype richness than memory subsets did.

Material for sequencing was naive CD8+ T cells sorted from blood. Reading the label with the study, this specimen's cell subset or site is: CD45RA+CCR7+. The sequence was collected from a young man in good health.

In nucleotides, the sequence is TGTGCCAGCAGTTTCAGGGGACAGGCAGGCTACGAGCAGTACTTC. Its translation is CASSFRGQAGYEQYF. This receptor chain uses TRBV27 and TRBJ2-7; 8 bases in between match TRBD1. Clipping removes 3 bases from V and 3 bases from J, with 7 as the unmatched junction base count. For CDR1 and CDR2, the germline V gene (reference sequence) lists MNHEY and SMNVEV. Measured from the cysteine to the phenylalanine, the CDR3 is 15 residues long. The entry retains the CDR3 DNA only, 45 bases that are in frame from base 1.